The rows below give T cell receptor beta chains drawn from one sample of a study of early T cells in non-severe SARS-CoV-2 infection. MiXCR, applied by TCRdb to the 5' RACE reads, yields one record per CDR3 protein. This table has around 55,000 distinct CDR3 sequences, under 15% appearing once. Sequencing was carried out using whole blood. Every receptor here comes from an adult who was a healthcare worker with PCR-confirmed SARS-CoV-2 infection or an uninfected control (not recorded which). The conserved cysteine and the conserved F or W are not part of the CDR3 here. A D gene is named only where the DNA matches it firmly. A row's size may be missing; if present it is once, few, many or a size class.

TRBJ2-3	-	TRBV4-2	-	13	ASSQPFTGTDTQY
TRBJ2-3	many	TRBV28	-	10	ASSLRSDTQY
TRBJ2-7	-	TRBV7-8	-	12	ASGGQRISYEQY
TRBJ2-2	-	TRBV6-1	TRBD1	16	ASSPRGFALPNTGELF
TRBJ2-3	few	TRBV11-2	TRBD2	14	ASSSTSGRLTDTQY
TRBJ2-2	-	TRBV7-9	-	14	ASSPPDLLGTGELF
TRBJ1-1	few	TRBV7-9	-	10	ASGEGFAEAF
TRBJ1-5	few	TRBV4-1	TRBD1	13	ASSQGGQGSQPQH
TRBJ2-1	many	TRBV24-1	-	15	ATSDPWAAKPYNEQF
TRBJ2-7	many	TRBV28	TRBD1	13	ASSSGTGGSHEQY
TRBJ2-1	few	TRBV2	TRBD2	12	ASSPSGGDPGPF
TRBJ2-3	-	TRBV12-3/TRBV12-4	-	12	ASSPGRNTDTQY
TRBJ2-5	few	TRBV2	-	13	ASSLPGSAGETQY
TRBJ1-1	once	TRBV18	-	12	ASSLDRKNTEAF
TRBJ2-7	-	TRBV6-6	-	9	ASSSQGEQY
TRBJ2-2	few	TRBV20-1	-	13	SARRDSPNTGELF
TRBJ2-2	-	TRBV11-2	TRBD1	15	ASSSGQGRLRTGELF
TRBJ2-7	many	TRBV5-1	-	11	ASSLGSGNEQY
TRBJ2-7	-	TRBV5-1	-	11	ASSYGGTYEQY
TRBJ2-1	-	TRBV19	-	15	ASSINRPINSYNEQF
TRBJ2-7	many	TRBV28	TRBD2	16	ASSSGTSGRGGFYEQY
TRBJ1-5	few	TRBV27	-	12	ASSSGDSNQPQH
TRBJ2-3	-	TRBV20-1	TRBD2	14	SARDPLAGVGVTQY
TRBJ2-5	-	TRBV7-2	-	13	ASSLDGTAVETQY
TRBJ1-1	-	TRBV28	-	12	ASRKGGRMTEAF
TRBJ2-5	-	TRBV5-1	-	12	ASSFRDSRETQY
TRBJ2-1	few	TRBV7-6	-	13	ASSLTGSSYNEQF
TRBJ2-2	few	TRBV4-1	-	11	ASSHWDSGELF
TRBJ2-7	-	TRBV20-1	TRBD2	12	SASAGGPSYEQY
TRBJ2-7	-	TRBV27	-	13	ASSLKWGLGYEQY
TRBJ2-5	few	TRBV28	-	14	ASSLIGTNRQETQY
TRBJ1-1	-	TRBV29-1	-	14	SVVPGGRGQNTEAF
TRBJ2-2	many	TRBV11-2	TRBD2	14	ASSLAAGVDTGELF
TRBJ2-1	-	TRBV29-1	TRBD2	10	SVATSAGEQF
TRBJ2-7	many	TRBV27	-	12	ASSPGHSIYEQY
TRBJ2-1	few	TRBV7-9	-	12	ASSLWYGYNEQF
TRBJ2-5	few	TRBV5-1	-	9	ASSSQETQY
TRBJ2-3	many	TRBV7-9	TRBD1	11	ASSSISDRTQY
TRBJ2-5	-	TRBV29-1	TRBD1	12	SVIRQGGQETQY
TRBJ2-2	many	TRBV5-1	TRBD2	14	ASSKVAGADTGELF
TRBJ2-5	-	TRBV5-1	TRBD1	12	ASSSGTAKETQY
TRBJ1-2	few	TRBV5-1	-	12	ASSLDRANYGYT
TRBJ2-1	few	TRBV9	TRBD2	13	ASSATSGGYNEQF
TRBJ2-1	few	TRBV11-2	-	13	ASSLEAAPLNEQF
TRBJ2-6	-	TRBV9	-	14	ASSVGDNSGANVLT
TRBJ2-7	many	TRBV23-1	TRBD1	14	ASSQPAHRGHYEQY
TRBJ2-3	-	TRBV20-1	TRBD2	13	SATGTSGKSDTQY
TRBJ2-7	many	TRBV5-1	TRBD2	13	ASSLALAGVGEQY
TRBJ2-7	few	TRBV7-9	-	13	ASSPPSGPGYEQY
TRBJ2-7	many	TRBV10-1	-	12	ASSAGLSSYEQY
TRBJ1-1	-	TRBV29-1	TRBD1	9	SVVDRPEAF
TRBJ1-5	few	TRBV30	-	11	AWTRGINQPQH
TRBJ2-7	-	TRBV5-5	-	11	ASRPGETYEQY
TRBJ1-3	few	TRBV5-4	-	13	ASSWGGGQGNTIY